This TCR beta chain was sequenced during a study of blood T cells in healthy people across ages. Donation came from healthy Caucasian individuals in Russia who were aged roughly 6 to 95. Next came a second PCR, run for roughly 6 to 11 cycles, which used a sample-barcoded 5' primer along with a J-beta primer mix. MiXCR was run by TCRdb on the 5' RACE reads, yielding one entry per CDR3 protein. The repertoire holds about 1.4 million distinct CDR3 sequences, with 45% to 70% as singletons. Between the trimmed V and J ends, which lost 0 bases and 0 bases, there was a span of 11 bases. CDR1 and CDR2 (germline): MGHRA, YSYEKL. The CDR3 covers 16 residues.

This chain uses TRBV4-1 with TRBJ1-1; a weak D match, TRBD1 (5 bases). The sequenced sample consisted of blood. The receptor was derived from a young man in good health. The CDR3 loop is CASSQDSGGLNTEAFF. DNA of the CDR3: TGCGCCAGCAGCCAAGATTCCGGGGGATTGAACACTGAAGCTTTCTTT.